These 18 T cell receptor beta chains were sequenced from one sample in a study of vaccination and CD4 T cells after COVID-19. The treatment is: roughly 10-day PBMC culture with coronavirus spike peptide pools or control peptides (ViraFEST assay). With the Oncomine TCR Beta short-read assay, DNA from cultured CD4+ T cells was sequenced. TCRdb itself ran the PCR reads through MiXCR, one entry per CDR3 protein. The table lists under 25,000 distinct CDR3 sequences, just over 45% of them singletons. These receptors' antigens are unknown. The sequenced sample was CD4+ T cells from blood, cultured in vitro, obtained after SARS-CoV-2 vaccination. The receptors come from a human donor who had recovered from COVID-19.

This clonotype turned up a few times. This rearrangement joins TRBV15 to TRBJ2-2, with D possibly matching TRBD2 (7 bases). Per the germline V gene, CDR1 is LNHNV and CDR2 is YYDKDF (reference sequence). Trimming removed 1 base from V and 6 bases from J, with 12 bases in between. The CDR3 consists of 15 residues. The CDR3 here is CATSRGEGVPGELFF. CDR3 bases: TGTGCCACCAGCAGAGGGGAGGGGGTCCCCGGGGAGCTGTTTTTT.

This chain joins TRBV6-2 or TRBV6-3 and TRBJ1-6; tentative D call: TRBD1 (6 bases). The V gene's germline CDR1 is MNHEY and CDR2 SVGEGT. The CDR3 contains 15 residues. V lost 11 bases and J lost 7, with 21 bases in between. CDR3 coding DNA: TGTGCCGGCTCCCAGGGGAGTCGTGAAAATTCACCCCTCCACTTT. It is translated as CAGSQGSRENSPLHF.

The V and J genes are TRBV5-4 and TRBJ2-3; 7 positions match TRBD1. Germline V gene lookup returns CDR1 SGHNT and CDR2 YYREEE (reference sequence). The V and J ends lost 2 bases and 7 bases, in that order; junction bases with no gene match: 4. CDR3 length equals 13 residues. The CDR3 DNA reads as TGTGCCAGCAGCTTAGTGACAGGGCATACGCAGTATTTT. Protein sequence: CASSLVTGHTQYF.

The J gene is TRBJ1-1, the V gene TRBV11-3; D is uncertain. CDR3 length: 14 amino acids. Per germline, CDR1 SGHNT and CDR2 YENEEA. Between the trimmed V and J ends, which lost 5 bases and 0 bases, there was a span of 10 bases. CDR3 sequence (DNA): TGTGCCAGCAGCCGAACTACTGTGAACACTGAAGCTTTCTTT. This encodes CASSRTTVNTEAFF. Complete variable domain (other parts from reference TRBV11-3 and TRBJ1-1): EAGVVQSPRYKIIEKKQPVAFWCNPISGHNTLYWYLQNLGQGPELLIRYENEEAVDDSQLPKDRFSAERLKGVDSTLKIQPAELGDSAVYLCASSRTTVNTEAFFGQGTRLTVV.

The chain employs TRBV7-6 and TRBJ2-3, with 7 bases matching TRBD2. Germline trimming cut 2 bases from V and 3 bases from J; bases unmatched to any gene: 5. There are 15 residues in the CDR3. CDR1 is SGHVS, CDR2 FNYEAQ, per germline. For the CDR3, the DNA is TGTGCCAGCAGCTTATGGGGGGGTGAGACAGATACGCAGTATTTT. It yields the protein CASSLWGGETDTQYF.

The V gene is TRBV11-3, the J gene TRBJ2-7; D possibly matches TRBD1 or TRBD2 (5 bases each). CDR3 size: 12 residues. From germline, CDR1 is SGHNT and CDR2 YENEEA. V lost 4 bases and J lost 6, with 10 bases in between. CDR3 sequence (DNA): TGTGCCAGCAGCTCACGGGGCGGCGAGCAGTACTTC. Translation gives CASSSRGGEQYF.

This chain's CDR3 is CASSLASSQVLFF. In DNA form, the CDR3 reads TGTGCCAGCAGCTTAGCAAGCAGTCAGGTCCTGTTTTTT. This chain joins TRBV7-9 and TRBJ1-4; D is uncertain. In germline, CDR1 is SEHNR, CDR2 FQNEAQ (reference sequence). This CDR3 is 13 amino acids long. The V gene lost 0 bases and the J gene lost 14 bases, with 13 bases spanning the gap.

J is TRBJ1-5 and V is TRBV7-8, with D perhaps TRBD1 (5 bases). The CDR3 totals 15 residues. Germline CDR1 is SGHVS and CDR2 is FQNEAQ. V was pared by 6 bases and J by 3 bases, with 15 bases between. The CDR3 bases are TGTGCCAGCAGGGCAGGAGGGACTCACAATCAGCCCCAGCATTTT. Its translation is CASRAGGTHNQPQHF.

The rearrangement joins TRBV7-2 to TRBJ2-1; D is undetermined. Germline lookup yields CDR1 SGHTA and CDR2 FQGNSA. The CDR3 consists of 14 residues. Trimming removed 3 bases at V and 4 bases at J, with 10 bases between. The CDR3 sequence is CASSFDYPYNEQFF. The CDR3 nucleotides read TGTGCCAGCAGCTTCGATTACCCGTACAATGAGCAGTTCTTC.

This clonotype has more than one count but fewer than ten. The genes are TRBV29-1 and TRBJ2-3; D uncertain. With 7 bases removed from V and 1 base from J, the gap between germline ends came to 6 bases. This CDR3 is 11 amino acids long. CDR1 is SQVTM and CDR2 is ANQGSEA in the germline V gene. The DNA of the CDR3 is TGCAGCGCTACACGCACAGATACGCAGTATTTT. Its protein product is CSATRTDTQYF.

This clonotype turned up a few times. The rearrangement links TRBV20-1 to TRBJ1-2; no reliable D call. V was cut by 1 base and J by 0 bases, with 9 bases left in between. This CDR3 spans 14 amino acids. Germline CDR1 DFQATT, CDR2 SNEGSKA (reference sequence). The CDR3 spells CSARARISNYGYTF. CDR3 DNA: TGCAGTGCTAGAGCCCGTATATCTAACTATGGCTACACCTTC.

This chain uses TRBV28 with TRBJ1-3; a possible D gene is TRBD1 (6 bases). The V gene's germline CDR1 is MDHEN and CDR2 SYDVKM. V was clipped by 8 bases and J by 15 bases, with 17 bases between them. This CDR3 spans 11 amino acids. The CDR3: CASGDDRPRYF. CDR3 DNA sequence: TGTGCCAGCGGGGACGACAGGCCCCGATATTTT.

The DNA for the CDR3 is TGTGCCAGCAGCTTTAGCGGGGGCCGTCCAGATACGCAGTATTTT. Translating it yields CASSFSGGRPDTQYF. The gene calls are TRBV6-1 and TRBJ2-3; 9 positions agree with TRBD2. V lost 6 bases, J lost 4 bases, and 8 bases stayed unmatched. The CDR3 runs to 15 residues. Per the germline V gene, CDR1 is MNHNS and CDR2 is SASEGT.

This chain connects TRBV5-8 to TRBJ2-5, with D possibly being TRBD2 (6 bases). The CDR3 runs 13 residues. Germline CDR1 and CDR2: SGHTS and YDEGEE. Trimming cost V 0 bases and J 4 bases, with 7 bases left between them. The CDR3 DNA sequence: TGTGCCAGCAGCTTGGGAGCGGGAGAGACCCAGTACTTC. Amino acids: CASSLGAGETQYF.

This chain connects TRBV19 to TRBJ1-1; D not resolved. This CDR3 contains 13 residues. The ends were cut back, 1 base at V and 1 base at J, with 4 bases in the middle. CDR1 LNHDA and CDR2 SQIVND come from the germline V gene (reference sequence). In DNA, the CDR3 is TGTGCCAGTAGTATAGCCACGAACACTGAAGCTTTCTTT. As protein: CASSIATNTEAFF.

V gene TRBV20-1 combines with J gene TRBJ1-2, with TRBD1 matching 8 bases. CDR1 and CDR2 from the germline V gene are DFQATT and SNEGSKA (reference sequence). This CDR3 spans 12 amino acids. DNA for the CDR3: TGCAGGGGGACAGGATTAGACTATGGCTACACCTTC. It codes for CRGTGLDYGYTF.

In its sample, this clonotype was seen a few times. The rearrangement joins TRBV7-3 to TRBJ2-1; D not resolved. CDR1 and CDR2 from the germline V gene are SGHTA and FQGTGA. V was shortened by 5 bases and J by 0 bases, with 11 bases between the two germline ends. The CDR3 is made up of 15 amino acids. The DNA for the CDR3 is TGTGCCAGCAGCCCAACTTGGAGCTCCTACAATGAGCAGTTCTTC. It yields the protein CASSPTWSSYNEQFF.

CDR3 in DNA: TGTGCCAGCAGCCAAGACACTGAATACTCCTACGAGCAGTACTTC. Protein sequence: CASSQDTEYSYEQYF. The chain is built from TRBV4-2 and TRBJ2-7; no reliable D call. Trimming left V 0 bases short and J 0 bases short, with 9 bases between. Germline values: CDR1 LGHNA, CDR2 YNFKEQ. The CDR3 length is 15 residues.